This T cell receptor beta chain emerged from a study of siplizumab effects on memory and regulatory T cells. Study summary: Siplizumab-treated (around 0.92 ug/mL) and drug-free mixed lymphocyte reactions were paired. General study results and limits: A major contribution to the alloresponse seemed to be made by naive T cells, which seemed more diverse than memory cells.

A remark on this clone: Its antigen remains unknown.

Some clones are missing from TCRdb's copy, which holds only in-frame ones; the method was immunoSEQ multiplex PCR. The table shows under 9,000 clones, with about two fifths occurring only once. The CDR3 length is 15 residues. Germline lookup yields CDR1 SQVTM and CDR2 ANQGSEA. V dropped 5 bases and J dropped 15; count of bases not matched to a gene: 18. The authors kept the mixed lymphocyte reaction cells in coculture at 37°C for over five days. Source material: CFSE-low (dividing) CD8+ T cells sorted from an allogeneic mixed lymphocyte reaction. The origin of this receptor is a human donor in good health; the cells came from an allogeneic mixed lymphocyte reaction. The gene calls are TRBV29-1 and TRBJ2-1, with 11 bases that match TRBD2. CDR3 protein: CSVPGTSGYYNEWFF. CDR3 bases: TGCAGCGTTCCCGGGACTAGCGGATACTACAATGAGTGGTTCTTC.